The T cell receptor (beta chain) under discussion was sequenced for a study of shared clonotypes between healthy human individuals. CD45RO-negative, CCR7-positively selected cells formed the naive CD8 fraction, excluding terminally differentiated effector memory CD45RA+ cells. In the study's own analysis: Junction-only sequences without quality scores were provided by ImmunoSEQ, so filtering was different. Assay used: immunoSEQ multiplex PCR; TCRdb lists only in-frame clones, some missing. For V, J and clone size, that table is used; D and trimming come from the DNA. The sample has roughly 570,000 clones; roughly 98% are singletons. Germline V gene sequence: CDR1 SGHDT, CDR2 YYEEEE. The CDR3 runs 18 residues. Trimming cost V 0 bases and J 0 bases; bases outside gene matches: 9.

The source is a man under 40 in good health. Specimen: naive CD8+ T cells sorted from blood. The rearrangement links TRBV5-6 to TRBJ2-1, with TRBD2 matching over 7 bases. CDR3 DNA sequence: TGTGCCAGCAGCTTGGACCGCGCGGGGGATAGCTCCTACAATGAGCAGTTCTTC. This translates into CASSLDRAGDSSYNEQFF.